These T cell receptor beta chains were read from a single sample in a study of identical twins. MiXCR was run by TCRdb on the 5' RACE reads, yielding one entry per CDR3 protein. The sample carries fewer than 800,000 distinct CDR3 sequences, less than 9% recorded once. This sample was also put to use in a study of yellow fever vaccine responses in identical twins.

Source material: PBMCs. These receptors all stem from a woman aged 18 to 35 in good health. The CDR3 runs from the conserved cysteine through the conserved F or W.

V: TRBV5-1
J: TRBJ1-1
CDR3: CASSLTGTGFTEAFF

V: TRBV6-5
J: TRBJ1-1
CDR3: CASSYGHLSTEAFF

V: TRBV2
J: TRBJ2-1
CDR3: CARGSGWEYNEQFF

V: TRBV4-2
J: TRBJ1-1
CDR3: CASSPHGGAWTEAFF

V: TRBV7-3
J: TRBJ2-3
CDR3: CASSPGGLPTDTQYF

V: TRBV6-4
J: TRBJ2-1
CDR3: CASSDSISAGGGDEQFF

V: TRBV24-1
J: TRBJ2-5
CDR3: CATSDRSGGNQETQYF

V: TRBV5-1
J: TRBJ1-6
CDR3: CASSLEGRGRDNSPLHF

V: TRBV20-1
J: TRBJ2-7
CDR3: CSAGQSSSYEQYF

V: TRBV7-7
J: TRBJ2-1
CDR3: CASSPYSVSGRNNEQFF

V: TRBV20-1
J: TRBJ1-2
CDR3: CSAREEAGGVYGYTF

V: TRBV20-1
J: TRBJ2-3
CDR3: CSARDPGTSGSTDTQYF

V: TRBV18
J: TRBJ2-1
CDR3: CASSAWGTASYNEQFF

V: TRBV7-2
J: TRBJ2-5
CDR3: CASTLLKTPGETQYF

V: TRBV25-1
J: TRBJ2-1
CDR3: CASSGWGRASYNEQFF

V: TRBV29-1
J: TRBJ1-6
CDR3: CSVSETGENSPLHF

V: TRBV5-1
J: TRBJ1-4
CDR3: CASSLYSSAGGEKLFF

V: TRBV19
J: TRBJ1-2
CDR3: CASSISDSDGYTF

V: TRBV9
J: TRBJ2-3
CDR3: CASSVFWGVSDTQYF

V: TRBV12-3/TRBV12-4
J: TRBJ1-5
CDR3: CASSPNGGGQPQHF

V: TRBV10-3
J: TRBJ1-1
CDR3: CAITSTDSLNTEAFF

V: TRBV24-1
J: TRBJ1-5
CDR3: CATSETGGNQPQHF

V: TRBV11-2
J: TRBJ1-1
CDR3: CASSLNVAAEAFF

V: TRBV15
J: TRBJ1-4
CDR3: CATSTDRLATNEKLFF

V: TRBV2
J: TRBJ2-3
CDR3: CASSVGPGTDTQYF

V: TRBV5-1
J: TRBJ2-5
CDR3: CASSRGTPQGETQYF

V: TRBV28
J: TRBJ2-1
CDR3: CASSSRLAGPNEQFF

V: TRBV27
J: TRBJ2-3
CDR3: CASIKGGNTDTQYF

V: TRBV28
J: TRBJ1-2
CDR3: CASSSRGSSKGYTF

V: TRBV29-1
J: TRBJ2-1
CDR3: CSVEDRYLKPGDPYNEQFF

V: TRBV28
J: TRBJ2-7
CDR3: CASGAVPFYEQYF

V: TRBV12-3/TRBV12-4
J: TRBJ2-3
CDR3: CASSFVAGDLNTQYF

V: TRBV6-4
J: TRBJ2-2
CDR3: CASWETGTGNANTGELFF

V: TRBV24-1
J: TRBJ2-2
CDR3: CATSDLGGPGELFF

V: TRBV27
J: TRBJ2-1
CDR3: CASLDGSDEQFF

V: TRBV5-1
J: TRBJ1-1
CDR3: CASTLGGYPTLTEAFF

V: TRBV20-1
J: TRBJ2-4
CDR3: CSARDQEFGDREKNIQYF

V: TRBV12-3/TRBV12-4
J: TRBJ1-2
CDR3: CASGVVSYTF

V: TRBV12-3/TRBV12-4
J: TRBJ2-2
CDR3: CASSGRGLAGSGELFF

V: TRBV18
J: TRBJ2-2
CDR3: CASFTGTRGNTGELFF

V: TRBV29-1
J: TRBJ1-3
CDR3: CSVVAAGAGNTIYF

V: TRBV5-1
J: TRBJ2-3
CDR3: CASSLLAGPTDTQYF

V: TRBV5-6
J: TRBJ1-2
CDR3: CASSLGHTNYGYTF

V: TRBV6-1
J: TRBJ1-6
CDR3: CASRPSGDANNSPLHF

V: TRBV2
J: TRBJ2-5
CDR3: CASYLAGGAETQYF

V: TRBV7-9
J: TRBJ1-2
CDR3: CASSLGTALNYGYTF

V: TRBV5-8
J: TRBJ2-7
CDR3: CASSWTGDTYEQYF